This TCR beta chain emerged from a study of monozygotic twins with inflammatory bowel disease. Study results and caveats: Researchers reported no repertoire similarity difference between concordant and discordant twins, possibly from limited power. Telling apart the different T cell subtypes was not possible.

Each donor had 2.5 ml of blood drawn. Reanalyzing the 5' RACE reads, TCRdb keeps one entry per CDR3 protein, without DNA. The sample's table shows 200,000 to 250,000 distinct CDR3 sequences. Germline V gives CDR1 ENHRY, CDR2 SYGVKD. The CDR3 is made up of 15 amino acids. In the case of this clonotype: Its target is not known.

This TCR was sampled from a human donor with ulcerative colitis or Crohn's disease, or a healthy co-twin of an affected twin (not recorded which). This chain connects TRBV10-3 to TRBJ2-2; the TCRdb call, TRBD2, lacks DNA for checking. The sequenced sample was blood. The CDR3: CAISAREANTGELFF.